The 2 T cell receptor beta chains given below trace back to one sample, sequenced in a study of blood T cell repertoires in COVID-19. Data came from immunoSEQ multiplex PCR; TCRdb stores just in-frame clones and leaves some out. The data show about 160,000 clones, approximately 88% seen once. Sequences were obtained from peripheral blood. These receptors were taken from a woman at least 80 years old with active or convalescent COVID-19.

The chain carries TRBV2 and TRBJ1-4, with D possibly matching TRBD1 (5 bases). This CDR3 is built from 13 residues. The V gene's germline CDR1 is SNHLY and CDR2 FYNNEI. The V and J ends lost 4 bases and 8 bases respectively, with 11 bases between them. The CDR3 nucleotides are TGTGCCAGCAGTGGGCAGGGTGGAGAAAAACTGTTTTTT. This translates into CASSGQGGEKLFF.

CDR3 sequence: CASSLTGRDKGSGYGYTF. CDR3 coding DNA: TGCGCCAGCAGCCTAACGGGTCGGGACAAAGGGTCGGGCTATGGCTACACCTTC. The chain joins TRBV4-3 to TRBJ1-2; possible D gene TRBD1, 6 bases. The CDR3 consists of 18 residues. With 4 bases removed from V and 4 bases from J, the gap between germline ends came to 25 bases. In germline, CDR1 is LGHNA, CDR2 YSLEER.